This TCR beta chain originates from a study of early T cells in non-severe SARS-CoV-2 infection (TCRdb year 2021). For context, the study as a whole: Because TCR sequencing relied on bulk RNA taken from unsorted whole blood, pairing of alpha and beta chains was not possible. The full study reports these points: VDJdb matching was skewed toward anti-spike CD8 responses, so virus-specific expansions were likely underestimated and private and CD4 specificities were missed.

Receptors were amplified or captured by 5' RACE. For sequencing, a NextSeq 500 was employed. In the TCR library protocol, unique molecular identifiers were attached to individual cDNA molecules to correct for PCR bias and sequencing error. Both TCR alpha and beta chains were sequenced, and tight co-correlation was observed between alpha and beta sequence abundances in each sample. Under the source paper's analysis protocol: V gene, J gene and CDR3 annotation of TCR sequences was performed with Decombinator V4. Expanded TCRs were defined as changing significantly between any two time points under a Poisson model with p below 0.0001. TCR abundances were normalised to the total number of TCRs sequenced in each sample and reported as counts per million. MAIT TCRs were defined by TRAV1-2 paired with TRAJ12, TRAJ20 or TRAJ33, and iNKT TCRs by TRAV10 paired with TRAJ18. A search of VDJdb, accessed on 1 November 2021, was run for TCRs annotated to CMV, EBV and SARS-CoV-2, with TCRs annotated for multiple antigens excluded. TCRdb reanalyzed the raw reads on its own, using fastp at Q25 for trimming and MiXCR for clone calling, and kept in-frame beta chains. For every CDR3 protein sequence, its rows merge into one entry that carries the most common genes and DNA. The V and J calls, along with clone size, are taken from TCRdb and not from the paper's own processing. For this sample the table gives under 85,000 distinct CDR3 sequences, of which approximately 5% were detected only once. The top ten clonotypes cover under 8% of the sample.

For CDR1 and CDR2, the germline V gene (reference sequence) lists DFQATT and SNEGSKA. V lost 6 bases and J lost 1 base; the stretch between them is 12 bases long. CDR3 length: 13 amino acids, cysteine to phenylalanine. Only CDR3 DNA remains: 39 bases, in frame from the first base. In this sample, this clonotype turned up many times. Its antigen target is currently unknown. Base-call qualities are not available, and no considerably larger clone is one nucleotide away. This was a case-control study nested in a cohort of healthcare workers in London, UK, who had nasopharyngeal swab PCR tests and blood samples taken every week. Between 23 and 31 March 2020, the week of the UK lockdown, healthcare workers were enrolled and then followed up weekly for as long as 16 weeks.

The sample in question was whole blood, obtained at baseline. The receptor was isolated from an adult who was a healthcare worker with PCR-confirmed SARS-CoV-2 infection or an uninfected control (not recorded which). The sequence is built from TRBV20-1 and TRBJ1-1, with the D gene uncertain. The CDR3 region has the sequence CSAPGLPNTEAFF. The DNA reads TGCAGTGCCCCTGGACTGCCGAACACTGAAGCTTTCTTT.